A selection of T cell receptor beta chains follows, all from one sample in a study of T cells after yellow fever vaccination. TCRdb analysed the 5' RACE reads with MiXCR anew, one entry per CDR3 protein. There are a few hundred thousand distinct CDR3 sequences in the sample; 8.7% occur only once, and more than 15% lies in the top ten. The sequencing used PBMCs, collected on the day of the first yellow fever vaccination. The receptors derive from a young man who received the YFV17D yellow fever vaccine. The CDR3 runs from the conserved cysteine through the conserved F or W. The D gene is left open where the match is weak. Clone sizes are given selectively: once, few, many, or a class where the clone is expanded.

CDR3 DNA,CDR3 protein,J gene,CDR3 length,V gene,D gene,clone size
TGCAGTGCTAGATCAGGGGGAGGTGGCTACACCTTC,CSARSGGGGYTF,TRBJ1-2,12,TRBV20-1,TRBD1,few
TGCAGTGCTGGGGATTACACAGATACGCAGTATTTT,CSAGDYTDTQYF,TRBJ2-3,12,TRBV20-1,.,few
TGCGCCAGCCGGGGCGGCAATTCACCCCTCCACTTT,CASRGGNSPLHF,TRBJ1-6,12,TRBV5-1,.,many
TGTGCCAGCAGTTTGGAACGTAGGAATCAGCCCCAGCATTTT,CASSLERRNQPQHF,TRBJ1-5,14,TRBV12-3/TRBV12-4,.,.
TGCGCCAGCAGCTCACAGGGGTACGAGCAGTACTTC,CASSSQGYEQYF,TRBJ2-7,12,TRBV5-1,TRBD1,many
TGTGCCAGCAGCCTAGGGACCCTGGAGAAGCAGTACTTC,CASSLGTLEKQYF,TRBJ2-7,13,TRBV9,.,few
TGTGCCAGCAAAAAGGGACGTCCAGACATTCAGTACTTC,CASKKGRPDIQYF,TRBJ2-4,13,TRBV6-2/TRBV6-3,.,.
TGCAGCGTTGCTTTTTGGGGAGGGACCGGAGAGACCCAGTACTTC,CSVAFWGGTGETQYF,TRBJ2-5,15,TRBV29-1,TRBD2,.
TGCGCCAGCAGCTCTGCCGGGACAGGGGGCTACGAGCAGTACTTC,CASSSAGTGGYEQYF,TRBJ2-7,15,TRBV5-1,TRBD1,.
TGCAGTGCTAAGCCTAGGGAGGGGGAGACCCAGTACTTC,CSAKPREGETQYF,TRBJ2-5,13,TRBV20-1,TRBD2,few
TGCAGCGTTGAACTAGCGGGAGTCGAAAACATTCAGTACTTC,CSVELAGVENIQYF,TRBJ2-4,14,TRBV29-1,TRBD2,few
TGTGCCAGCAGCTTTCTGATCCCGGGACTTCAAGATTATGGCTACACCTTC,CASSFLIPGLQDYGYTF,TRBJ1-2,17,TRBV5-4,.,few
TGTGCCAGCAGTTCCCCCTTTTCCTACAATGAGCAGTTCTTC,CASSSPFSYNEQFF,TRBJ2-1,14,TRBV27,.,.
TGTGCCAGCAGGTTCACGCAGGGTTCAGAAGCTTTCTTT,CASRFTQGSEAFF,TRBJ1-1,13,TRBV12-3/TRBV12-4,.,.
TGTGCCAGCAGTTCACACAGGGTCCCCACCTACGAGCAGTACTTC,CASSSHRVPTYEQYF,TRBJ2-7,15,TRBV12-3/TRBV12-4,.,.
TGCAGTGCCAAACTAGCGGGGACGGAGACCCAGTACTTC,CSAKLAGTETQYF,TRBJ2-5,13,TRBV20-1,TRBD2,many
TGTGCCAGCAGTTTGAGCCGTACTAGCGGGGAGACCCAGTACTTC,CASSLSRTSGETQYF,TRBJ2-5,15,TRBV7-2,TRBD2,.
TGTGCCATCCAAGACAGCCTTTCGGGGACCCAGTACTTC,CAIQDSLSGTQYF,TRBJ2-5,13,TRBV10-3,.,.
TGTGCCAGCAGCTCGAATGGACAGGGAACCGGGGAGCTGTTTTTT,CASSSNGQGTGELFF,TRBJ2-2,15,TRBV7-2,TRBD1,.
TGTGCCAGCAGTTTCACCGGGACGAACACTGAAGCTTTCTTT,CASSFTGTNTEAFF,TRBJ1-1,14,TRBV27,.,many
TGTGCCAGCAGCCAGCACAGGACTTCTCGGGAGCAGTACTTC,CASSQHRTSREQYF,TRBJ2-7,14,TRBV3-1,.,few
TGTGCCAGCAGCTTATCCCCCTCTCGGGACACTGAAGCTTTCTTT,CASSLSPSRDTEAFF,TRBJ1-1,15,TRBV7-2,.,.
TGTGCCAGCAGTTACCCCTGGACAGCTGGAAACACCATATATTTT,CASSYPWTAGNTIYF,TRBJ1-3,15,TRBV6-5,.,few
TGTGCCAGCAGCCACCCCAGCCCCGGTGGCTACACCTTC,CASSHPSPGGYTF,TRBJ1-2,13,TRBV7-3,.,few
TGCGCCAGCAGCCAAGGTACACCTAATCAGCCCCAGCATTTT,CASSQGTPNQPQHF,TRBJ1-5,14,TRBV4-1,.,.
TGTGCCAGCAGCTCTAGCGGGTCTAGCACAGATACGCAGTATTTT,CASSSSGSSTDTQYF,TRBJ2-3,15,TRBV7-2,TRBD2,.
TGCAGTGCTAGCGGGGGGGCCCCGTACCAAGAGACCCAGTACTTC,CSASGGAPYQETQYF,TRBJ2-5,15,TRBV20-1,TRBD2,few
TGCGCCAGCAGCTTCCCGGGACACTACAATGAGCAGTTCTTC,CASSFPGHYNEQFF,TRBJ2-1,14,TRBV4-3,.,.
TGTGCCAGCAGCTTAGCGCGGAGACAGTCCTATGGCTACACCTTC,CASSLARRQSYGYTF,TRBJ1-2,15,TRBV7-2,.,many
TGCGCCAGCAGCTTCACTAGCGATGCAGATACGCAGTATTTT,CASSFTSDADTQYF,TRBJ2-3,14,TRBV5-1,TRBD2,many
TGTGCCAGCAGCCGTAATAGGGGCGACTCTGGAAACACCATATATTTT,CASSRNRGDSGNTIYF,TRBJ1-3,16,TRBV14,.,.
TGTGCCAGCAGCTCTGGACTCTACAATGAGCAGTTCTTC,CASSSGLYNEQFF,TRBJ2-1,13,TRBV7-3,.,many
TGTGCCAGCAGACGAGTCGATGAGCAGTTCTTC,CASRRVDEQFF,TRBJ2-1,11,TRBV12-3/TRBV12-4,.,many
TGTGCCAGCAGCCCAGGGGCCTCCTCATCGGGCGAGACCCAGTACTTC,CASSPGASSSGETQYF,TRBJ2-5,16,TRBV7-8,.,few
TGTGCCAGCAGCTTTCAAGGGACCGGGGAGCTGTTTTTT,CASSFQGTGELFF,TRBJ2-2,13,TRBV7-3,.,many
TGCGCCAGCACCATAGGGCGGGGGTTGTCCTACGATGAGCAGTTCTTC,CASTIGRGLSYDEQFF,TRBJ2-1,16,TRBV5-1,TRBD2,.
TGCAGCGTTGAATCCGAATCGAGGTATGGCTACACCTTC,CSVESESRYGYTF,TRBJ1-2,13,TRBV29-1,.,.
TGTGCCAGCAGACCCACTGGGACAGGGTATGGAGAGACCCAGTACTTC,CASRPTGTGYGETQYF,TRBJ2-5,16,TRBV6-1,TRBD1,few
TGTGCCAGCAGACTAACTTCCACGGAAGAGCAGTTCTTC,CASRLTSTEEQFF,TRBJ2-1,13,TRBV11-2,.,few
TGTGCCAGCAGTTACGGAGGGGGTGGTACCACAGATACGCAGTATTTT,CASSYGGGGTTDTQYF,TRBJ2-3,16,TRBV6-5,.,few
TGCAGTGCTAGAGTAGACTACGCAGATACGCAGTATTTT,CSARVDYADTQYF,TRBJ2-3,13,TRBV20-1,.,.
TGTGCCAGCAGCCAGCGTCGGGTAAACTATGGCTACACCTTC,CASSQRRVNYGYTF,TRBJ1-2,14,TRBV7-2,.,.